The subject of this entry is one TCR beta chain. The data originate from a study of cytomegalovirus exposure and HLA in healthy donors. CDR1 is SGHRS and CDR2 is YFSETQ in the germline V gene. The CDR3 contains 15 residues. V dropped 5 bases and J dropped 3; count of bases not matched to a gene: 8. 60 Vbeta and 13 Jbeta primers were used in PCR. Generated by immunoSEQ multiplex PCR, the TCRdb table keeps only in-frame clones and is missing some. The record lists around 40,000 clones, of which the ten most abundant hold 8.9%. This receptor was obtained from a man aged 40-49 years in good health and CMV-seropositive. The chain carries TRBV5-1 and TRBJ2-1; 7 bases line up with TRBD2. Source material: PBMCs. CDR3 DNA sequence: TGCGCCAGCAGTGGGGAGGGCGGAGTCTACAATGAGCAGTTCTTC. This translates into CASSGEGGVYNEQFF.